This TCR beta chain is drawn from a study of shared clonotypes between healthy human individuals. Study-level information: Per donor, CD8 memory used one plate, CD8 naive used two, CD4 memory used three and CD4 naive used three.

Sequencing was at deep level. Produced via immunoSEQ multiplex PCR; TCRdb's table is partial and in-frame only. The sample includes some 1,600,000 clones, approximately 98% of them seen just once. Study results and limitations: Rarefaction analysis demonstrated incomplete sorted-subset sequencing notwithstanding large depth. What naive subsets generally showed was a larger estimated richness than memory subsets showed.

A word on this clone: The antigen is unknown.

CDR1 is SGHRS, CDR2 YFSETQ, per germline. The junction had 2 bases not matched to a gene; V was cut back by 3 bases and J by 2 bases. CDR3 size: 15 residues. Sequenced sample: naive CD4+ T cells sorted from blood. Noted subset: CD45RA+ positively selected. The sequence was obtained from a man aged 30 to 45 in good health. This rearrangement joins TRBV5-1 to TRBJ1-3; 10 nucleotides line up with TRBD1. The CDR3 DNA reads TGCGCCAGCAGCTCGGGGACAGGGGCTGGAAACACCATATATTTT. It encodes CASSSGTGAGNTIYF. Complete variable domain (other parts from reference TRBV5-1 and TRBJ1-3): KAGVTQTPRYLIKTRGQQVTLSCSPISGHRSVSWYQQTPGQGLQFLFEYFSETQRNKGNFPGRFSGRQFSNSRSEMNVSTLELGDSALYLCASSSGTGAGNTIYFGEGSWLTVV.